The sequence of this T cell receptor beta chain was determined in a study of blood T cell repertoires in COVID-19. Across the study: Spain, Italy and the United States supplied samples that represented acute and convalescent COVID-19. T cells, B-cell-depleted T cells, or PBMCs provided the cDNA or gDNA that served as material.

How the authors handled the data: Estimates of nucleated cell counts were drawn from the amplification of reference gene primers. The data were produced by immunoSEQ multiplex PCR, yet TCRdb's version contains in-frame clones alone and is incomplete. V and J calls and clone size are as listed in that table; D and trimming were resolved from the DNA. There are roughly 230,000 clones in the sample; over 70% occur only once, and approximately 30% lies in the top ten. About this clone: The same CDR3 can be traced to other DNA sequences in this sample.

V was cut by 3 bases and J by 2 bases, with 10 bases left in between. The CDR3 has 15 residues. CDR1 is KGHSH and CDR2 is LQKENI in the germline V gene. The source is a middle-aged man with acute or convalescent COVID-19. The source material was peripheral blood. V is TRBV18 and J is TRBJ1-4; tentative D call: TRBD1 (6 bases). As DNA, the CDR3 is TGTGCCAGCTCACCTACCAGGGGTACTAATGAAAAACTGTTTTTT. This gives the protein CASSPTRGTNEKLFF.